This T cell receptor (beta chain) was sequenced in a study of CD8 T cells in ankylosing spondylitis. Trimming cost V 6 bases and J 5 bases, with 14 bases left between them. The CDR3 consists of 14 residues. Germline V gives CDR1 SNHLY, CDR2 FYNNEI. TCRdb called the 5' RACE reads again in MiXCR, with one record for every CDR3 protein. This table holds around 450,000 distinct CDR3 sequences, roughly 25% found once. About this clonotype: Its cognate antigen is unknown.

Findings of the study overall: The authors reported significant enrichment of disease-linked clones in matched ankylosing spondylitis synovial fluid. For ankylosing spondylitis blood, a TCR beta motif of 7 or 8 highly homologous variants appeared characteristic.

The receptor comes from a male donor with ankylosing spondylitis. Sequenced material: blood, either unsorted or a sorted T cell fraction (not recorded which). This sequence joins TRBV2 and TRBJ1-5; D gene ambiguous. The CDR3 DNA sequence: TGTGCCAGCAGACCGGCAGTTGAGCATCAGCCCCAGCATTTT. This sequence encodes CASRPAVEHQPQHF. Drawing the rest from reference TRBV2 and TRBJ1-5, the complete variable domain is EPEVTQTPSHQVTQMGQEVILRCVPISNHLYFYWYRQILGQKVEFLVSFYNNEISEKSEIFDDQFSVERPDGSNFTLKIRSTKLEDSAMYFCASRPAVEHQPQHFGDGTRLSIL.